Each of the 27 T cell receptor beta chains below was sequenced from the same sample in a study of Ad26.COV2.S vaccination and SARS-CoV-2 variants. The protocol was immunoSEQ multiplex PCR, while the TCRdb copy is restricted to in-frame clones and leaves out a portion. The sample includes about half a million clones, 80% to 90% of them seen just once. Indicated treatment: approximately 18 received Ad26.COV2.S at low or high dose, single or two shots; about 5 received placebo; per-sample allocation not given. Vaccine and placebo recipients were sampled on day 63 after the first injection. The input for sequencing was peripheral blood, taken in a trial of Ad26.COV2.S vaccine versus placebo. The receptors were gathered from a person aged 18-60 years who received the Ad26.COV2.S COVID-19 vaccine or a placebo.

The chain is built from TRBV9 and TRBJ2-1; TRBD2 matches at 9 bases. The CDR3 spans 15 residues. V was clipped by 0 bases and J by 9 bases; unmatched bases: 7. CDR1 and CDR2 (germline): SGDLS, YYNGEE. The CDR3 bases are TGTGCCAGCAGCGTAGATAATAGCGGGAGTGTTGAGCAGTTCTTC. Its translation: CASSVDNSGSVEQFF.

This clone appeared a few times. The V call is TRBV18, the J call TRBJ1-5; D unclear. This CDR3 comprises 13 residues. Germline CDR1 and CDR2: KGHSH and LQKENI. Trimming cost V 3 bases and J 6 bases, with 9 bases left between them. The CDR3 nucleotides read TGTGCCAGCTCACCGGAGTTTGCTCAGCCCCAGCATTTT. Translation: CASSPEFAQPQHF.

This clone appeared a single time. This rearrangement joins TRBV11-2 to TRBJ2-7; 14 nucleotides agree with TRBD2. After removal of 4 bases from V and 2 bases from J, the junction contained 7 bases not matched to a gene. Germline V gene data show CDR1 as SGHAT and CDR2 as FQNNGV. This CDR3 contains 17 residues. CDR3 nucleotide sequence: TGTGCCAGCAGCTCGGGACTAGCGGGAGTGATCACCTACGAGCAGTACTTC. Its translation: CASSSGLAGVITYEQYF.

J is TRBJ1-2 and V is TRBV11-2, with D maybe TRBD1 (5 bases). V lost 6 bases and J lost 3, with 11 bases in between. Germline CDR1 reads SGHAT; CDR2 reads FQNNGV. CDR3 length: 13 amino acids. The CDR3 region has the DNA TGTGCCAGCAGGACGGGGGGTGACTATGGCTACACCTTC. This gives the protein CASRTGGDYGYTF.

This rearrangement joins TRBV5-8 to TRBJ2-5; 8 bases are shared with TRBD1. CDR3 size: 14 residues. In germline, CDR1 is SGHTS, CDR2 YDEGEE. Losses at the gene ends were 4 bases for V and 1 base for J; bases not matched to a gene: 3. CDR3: CASSADRVQETQYF. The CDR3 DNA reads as TGTGCCAGCAGCGCGGACAGGGTCCAAGAGACCCAGTACTTC. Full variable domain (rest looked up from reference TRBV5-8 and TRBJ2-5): EAGVTQSPTHLIKTRGQQATLRCSPISGHTSVYWYQQALGLGLQFLLWYDEGEERNRGNFPPRFSGRQFPNYSSELNVNALELEDSALYLCASSADRVQETQYFGPGTRLLVL.

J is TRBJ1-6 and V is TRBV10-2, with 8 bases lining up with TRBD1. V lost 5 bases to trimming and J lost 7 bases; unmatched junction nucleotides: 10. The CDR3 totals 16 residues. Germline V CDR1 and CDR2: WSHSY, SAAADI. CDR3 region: CASSSHRQGNNSPLHF. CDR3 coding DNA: TGCGCCAGCAGTTCTCACCGACAGGGGAACAATTCACCCCTCCACTTT.

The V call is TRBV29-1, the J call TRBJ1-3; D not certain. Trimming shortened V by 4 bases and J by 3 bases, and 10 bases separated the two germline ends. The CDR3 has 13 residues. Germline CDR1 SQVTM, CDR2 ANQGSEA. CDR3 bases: TGCAGCGTTGGGGCTTTGGGTGGAAACACCATATATTTT. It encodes CSVGALGGNTIYF.

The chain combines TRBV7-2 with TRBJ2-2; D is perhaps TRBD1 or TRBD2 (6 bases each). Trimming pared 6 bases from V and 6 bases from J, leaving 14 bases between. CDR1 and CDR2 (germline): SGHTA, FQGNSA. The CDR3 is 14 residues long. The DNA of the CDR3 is TGTGCCAGCAGAATAGGGGGGAAGGCCGGGGAGCTGTTTTTT. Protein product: CASRIGGKAGELFF.

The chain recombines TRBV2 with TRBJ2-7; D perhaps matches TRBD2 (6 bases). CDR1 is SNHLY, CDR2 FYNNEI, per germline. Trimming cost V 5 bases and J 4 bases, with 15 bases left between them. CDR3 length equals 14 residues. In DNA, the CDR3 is TGTGCCAGCAGTTCCCGGGTTGCGGGGTACGAGCAGTACTTC. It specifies CASSSRVAGYEQYF. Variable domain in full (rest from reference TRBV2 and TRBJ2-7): EPEVTQTPSHQVTQMGQEVILRCVPISNHLYFYWYRQILGQKVEFLVSFYNNEISEKSEIFDDQFSVERPDGSNFTLKIRSTKLEDSAMYFCASSSRVAGYEQYFGPGTRLTVT.

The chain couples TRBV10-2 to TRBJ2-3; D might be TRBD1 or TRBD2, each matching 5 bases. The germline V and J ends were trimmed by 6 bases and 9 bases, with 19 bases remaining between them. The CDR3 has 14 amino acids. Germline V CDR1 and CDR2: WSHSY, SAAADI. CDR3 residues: CASSVGAPGGTQYF. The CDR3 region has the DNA TGCGCCAGCAGCGTCGGGGCCCCCGGCGGAACGCAGTATTTT.

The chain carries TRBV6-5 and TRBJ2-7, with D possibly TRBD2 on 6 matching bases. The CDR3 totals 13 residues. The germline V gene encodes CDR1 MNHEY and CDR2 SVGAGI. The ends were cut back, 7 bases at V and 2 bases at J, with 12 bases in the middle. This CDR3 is CASNRDFTYEQYF. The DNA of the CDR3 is TGTGCCAGCAATAGGGACTTCACCTACGAGCAGTACTTC.

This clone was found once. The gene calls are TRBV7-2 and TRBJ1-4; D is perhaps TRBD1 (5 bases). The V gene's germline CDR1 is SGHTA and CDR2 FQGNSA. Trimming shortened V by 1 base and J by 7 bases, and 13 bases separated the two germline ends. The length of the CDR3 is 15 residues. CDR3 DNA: TGTGCCAGCAGCTTAGTCAGGGTTCAAGGTGAAAAACTGTTTTTT. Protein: CASSLVRVQGEKLFF. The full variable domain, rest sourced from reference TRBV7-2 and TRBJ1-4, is GAGVSQSPSNKVTEKGKDVELRCDPISGHTALYWYRQSLGQGLEFLIYFQGNSAPDKSGLPSDRFSAERTGGSVSTLTIQRTQQEDSAVYLCASSLVRVQGEKLFFGSGTQLSVL.

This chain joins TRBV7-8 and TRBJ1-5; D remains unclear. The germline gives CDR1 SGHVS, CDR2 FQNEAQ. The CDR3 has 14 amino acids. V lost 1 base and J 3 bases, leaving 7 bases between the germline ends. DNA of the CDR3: TGTGCCAGCAGCTTAGGTCCTCCCAATCAGCCCCAGCATTTT. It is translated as CASSLGPPNQPQHF.

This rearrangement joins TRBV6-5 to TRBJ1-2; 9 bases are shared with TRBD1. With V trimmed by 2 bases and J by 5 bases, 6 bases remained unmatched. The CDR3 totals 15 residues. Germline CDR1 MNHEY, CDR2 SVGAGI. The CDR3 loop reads CASSYVRTGAYGYTF. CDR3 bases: TGTGCCAGCAGTTACGTGAGGACAGGGGCGTATGGCTACACCTTC.

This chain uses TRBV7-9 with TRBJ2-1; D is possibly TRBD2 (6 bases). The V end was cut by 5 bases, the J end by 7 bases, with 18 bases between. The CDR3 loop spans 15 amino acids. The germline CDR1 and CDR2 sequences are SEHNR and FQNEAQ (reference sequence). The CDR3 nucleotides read TGTGCCAGCAGCCTAGGGCTAGCGTCTTCAAATGAGCAGTTCTTC. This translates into CASSLGLASSNEQFF.

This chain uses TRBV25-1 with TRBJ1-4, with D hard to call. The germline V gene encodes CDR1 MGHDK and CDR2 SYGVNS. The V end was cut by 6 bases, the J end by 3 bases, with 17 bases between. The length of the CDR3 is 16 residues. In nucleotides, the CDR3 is TGTGCCAGCAGCCTGCCGAGTGGGTGGTCTAATGAAAAACTGTTTTTT. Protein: CASSLPSGWSNEKLFF.

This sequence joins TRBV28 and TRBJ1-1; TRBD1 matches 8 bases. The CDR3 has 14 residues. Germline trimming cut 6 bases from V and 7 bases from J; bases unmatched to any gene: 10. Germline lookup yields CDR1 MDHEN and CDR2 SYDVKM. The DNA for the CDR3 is TGTGCCAGCAGCGAAGGACAGGGTTTGAGTGAAGCTTTCTTT. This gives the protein CASSEGQGLSEAFF.

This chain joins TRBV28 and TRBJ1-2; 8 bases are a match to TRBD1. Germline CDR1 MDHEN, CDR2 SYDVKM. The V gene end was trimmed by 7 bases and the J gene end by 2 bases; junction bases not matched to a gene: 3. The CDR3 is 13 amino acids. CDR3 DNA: TGTGCCAGCAAGGACAGGGCAAACTATGGCTACACCTTC. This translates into CASKDRANYGYTF.

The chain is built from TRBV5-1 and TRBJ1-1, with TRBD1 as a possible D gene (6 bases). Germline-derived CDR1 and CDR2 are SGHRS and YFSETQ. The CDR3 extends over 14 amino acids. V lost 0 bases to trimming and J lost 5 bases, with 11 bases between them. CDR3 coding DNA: TGCGCCAGCAGCTTGGTGGGGGCGGGTACTGAAGCTTTCTTT. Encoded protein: CASSLVGAGTEAFF. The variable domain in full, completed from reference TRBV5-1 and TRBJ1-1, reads KAGVTQTPRYLIKTRGQQVTLSCSPISGHRSVSWYQQTPGQGLQFLFEYFSETQRNKGNFPGRFSGRQFSNSRSEMNVSTLELGDSALYLCASSLVGAGTEAFFGQGTRLTVV.

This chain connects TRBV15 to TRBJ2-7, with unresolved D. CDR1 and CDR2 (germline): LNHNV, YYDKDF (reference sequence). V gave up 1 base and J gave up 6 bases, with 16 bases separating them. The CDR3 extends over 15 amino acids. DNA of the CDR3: TGTGCCACCAGCAGAGTGGCGGCCATGGAAACCGAGCAGTACTTC. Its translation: CATSRVAAMETEQYF. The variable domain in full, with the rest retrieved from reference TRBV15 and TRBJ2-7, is DAMVIQNPRYQVTQFGKPVTLSCSQTLNHNVMYWYQQKSSQAPKLLFHYYDKDFNNEADTPDNFQSRRPNTSFCFLDIRSPGLGDTAMYLCATSRVAAMETEQYFGPGTRLTVT.

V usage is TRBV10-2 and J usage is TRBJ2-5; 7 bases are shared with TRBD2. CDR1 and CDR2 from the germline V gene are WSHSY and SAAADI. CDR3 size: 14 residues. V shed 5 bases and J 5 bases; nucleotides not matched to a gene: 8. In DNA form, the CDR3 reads TGCGCCAGCAGTATCGCGGGGGTGAGGGAGACCCAGTACTTC. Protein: CASSIAGVRETQYF.

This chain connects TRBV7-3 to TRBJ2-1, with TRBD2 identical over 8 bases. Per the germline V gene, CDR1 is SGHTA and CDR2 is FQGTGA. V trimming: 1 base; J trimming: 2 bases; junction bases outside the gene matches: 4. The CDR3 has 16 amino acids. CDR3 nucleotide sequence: TGTGCCAGCAGCTTAAATGGCGGGGGGACCTACAATGAGCAGTTCTTC. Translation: CASSLNGGGTYNEQFF.

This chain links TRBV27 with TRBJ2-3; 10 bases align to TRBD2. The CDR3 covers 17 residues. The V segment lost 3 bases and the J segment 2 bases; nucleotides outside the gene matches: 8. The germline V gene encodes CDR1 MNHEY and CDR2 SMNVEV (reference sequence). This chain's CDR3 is CASSLTPSGSFTDTQYF. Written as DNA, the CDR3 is TGTGCCAGCAGTTTGACTCCTAGCGGGAGTTTCACAGATACGCAGTATTTT.

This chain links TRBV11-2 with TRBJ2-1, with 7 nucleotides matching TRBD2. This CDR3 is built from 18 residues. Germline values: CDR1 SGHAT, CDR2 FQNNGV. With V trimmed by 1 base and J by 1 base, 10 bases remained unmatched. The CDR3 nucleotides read TGTGCCAGCAGCTTAGTGCGACCGGGAGGCAGATCCTACAATGAGCAGTTCTTC. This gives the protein CASSLVRPGGRSYNEQFF.

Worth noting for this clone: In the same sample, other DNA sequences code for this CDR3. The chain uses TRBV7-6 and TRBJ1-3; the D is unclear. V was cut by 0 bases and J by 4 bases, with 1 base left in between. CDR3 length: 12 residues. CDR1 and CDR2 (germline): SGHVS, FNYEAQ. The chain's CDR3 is CASSLAGNTIYF. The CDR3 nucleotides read TGTGCCAGCAGCTTAGCCGGAAACACCATATATTTT.

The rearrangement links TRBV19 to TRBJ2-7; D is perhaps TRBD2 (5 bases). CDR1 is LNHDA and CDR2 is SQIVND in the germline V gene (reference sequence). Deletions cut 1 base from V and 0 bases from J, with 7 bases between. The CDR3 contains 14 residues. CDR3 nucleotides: TGTGCCAGTAGTATAGCGGGGAGCTCCTACGAGCAGTACTTC. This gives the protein CASSIAGSSYEQYF. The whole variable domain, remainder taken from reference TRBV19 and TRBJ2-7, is DGGITQSPKYLFRKEGQNVTLSCEQNLNHDAMYWYRQDPGQGLRLIYYSQIVNDFQKGDIAEGYSVSREKKESFPLTVTSAQKNPTAFYLCASSIAGSSYEQYFGPGTRLTVT.

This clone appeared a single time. The CDR3 sequence is CASTKQGARINNSPLHF. Written as DNA, the CDR3 is TGTGCCAGCACGAAGCAGGGGGCCCGGATTAATAATTCACCCCTCCACTTT. This chain uses TRBV19 with TRBJ1-6; TRBD1 aligns across 8 bases. Trimming at V came to 9 bases and at J to 5 bases, leaving 15 bases not matched to a gene. From germline, CDR1 is LNHDA and CDR2 SQIVND (reference sequence). The CDR3 is 17 residues long.